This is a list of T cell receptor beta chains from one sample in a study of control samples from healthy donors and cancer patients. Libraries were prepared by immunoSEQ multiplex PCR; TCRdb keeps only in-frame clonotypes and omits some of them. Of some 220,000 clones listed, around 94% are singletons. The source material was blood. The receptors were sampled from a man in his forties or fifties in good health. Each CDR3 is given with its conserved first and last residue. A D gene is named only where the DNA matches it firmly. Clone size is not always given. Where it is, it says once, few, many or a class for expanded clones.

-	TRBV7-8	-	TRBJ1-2	CASSLGGHLANYGYTF	TGTGCCAGCAGCTTAGGGGGACATCTAGCTAACTATGGCTACACCTTC
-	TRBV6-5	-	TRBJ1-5	CASSPLFSNQPQHF	TGTGCCAGCAGTCCCCTGTTTAGCAATCAGCCCCAGCATTTT
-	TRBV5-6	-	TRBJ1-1	CASSWVGATSEAFF	TGTGCCAGCAGCTGGGTTGGGGCAACCTCTGAAGCTTTCTTT
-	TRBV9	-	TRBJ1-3	CASSLAGSGNTIYF	TGTGCCAGCAGCCTAGCAGGGTCTGGAAACACCATATATTTT
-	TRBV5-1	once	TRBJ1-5	CASSLAGGENQPQHF	TGCGCCAGCAGCTTGGCGGGGGGCGAGAATCAGCCCCAGCATTTT
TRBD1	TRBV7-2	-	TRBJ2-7	CASSSSGTGTYEQYF	TGTGCCAGCAGCTCGAGCGGGACAGGGACCTACGAGCAGTACTTC
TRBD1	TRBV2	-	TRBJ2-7	CASKTGGLSYEQYF	TGTGCCAGCAAGACAGGGGGTCTCTCCTACGAGCAGTACTTC
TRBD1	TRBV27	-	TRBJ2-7	CASSSSGTENYEQYF	TGTGCCAGCAGTTCCTCCGGGACAGAAAACTACGAGCAGTACTTC
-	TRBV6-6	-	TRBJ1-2	CASSYSGGQDYTF	TGTGCCAGCAGTTACTCTGGCGGCCAGGACTACACCTTC
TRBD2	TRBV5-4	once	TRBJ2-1	CASSLAASGGDEQFF	TGTGCCAGCAGCTTGGCGGCTAGCGGGGGGGATGAGCAGTTCTTC
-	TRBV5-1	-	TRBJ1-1	CASRLDATPEAFF	TGCGCCAGCAGACTTGACGCGACGCCTGAAGCTTTCTTT
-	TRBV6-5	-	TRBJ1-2	CASSRGRGDQRGYTF	TGTGCCAGCAGTCGCGGACGGGGGGATCAGAGGGGCTACACCTTC
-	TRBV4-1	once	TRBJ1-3	CASSQSPRASSGNTIYF	TGCGCCAGCAGCCAAAGTCCGAGAGCCAGCTCTGGAAACACCATATATTTT
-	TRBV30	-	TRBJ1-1	CAWTSGVAEAFF	TGTGCCTGGACTTCCGGGGTCGCTGAAGCTTTCTTT
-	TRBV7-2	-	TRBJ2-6	CASSLTNPSGANVLTF	TGTGCCAGCAGCTTAACTAACCCATCTGGGGCCAACGTCCTGACTTTC
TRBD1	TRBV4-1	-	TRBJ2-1	CASSHPRGRAVPSSYNEQFF	TGCGCCAGCAGCCATCCCAGGGGGAGAGCGGTTCCGAGCTCCTACAATGAGCAGTTCTTC
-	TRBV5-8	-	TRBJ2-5	CASSLEKRETQYF	TGTGCCAGCAGCTTGGAGAAAAGGGAGACCCAGTACTTC
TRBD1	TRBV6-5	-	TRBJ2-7	CASSPRDSSEQYF	TGTGCCAGCAGTCCCAGGGACAGTTCCGAGCAGTACTTC
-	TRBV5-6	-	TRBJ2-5	CASSFTETQYF	TGTGCCAGCAGCTTTACAGAGACCCAGTACTTC
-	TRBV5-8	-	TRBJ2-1	CASSITRGFTEQFF	TGTGCCAGCAGCATCACCCGGGGGTTCACTGAGCAGTTCTTC
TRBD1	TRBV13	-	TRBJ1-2	CASSLWGQLLFSGYTF	TGTGCCAGCAGCTTATGGGGACAGCTCCTCTTCTCCGGCTACACCTTC
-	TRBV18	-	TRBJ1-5	CASSSDKSNQPQHF	TGTGCCAGCTCATCGGACAAGAGCAATCAGCCCCAGCATTTT
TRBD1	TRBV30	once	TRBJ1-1	CAWSASGQGLTEAFF	TGTGCCTGGAGCGCGTCTGGACAGGGTTTGACTGAAGCTTTCTTT
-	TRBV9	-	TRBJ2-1	CASSVVGGSDEQFF	TGTGCCAGCAGCGTAGTAGGAGGGTCCGATGAGCAGTTCTTC
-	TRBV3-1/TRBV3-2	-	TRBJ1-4	CASSHQSPREKLFF	TGTGCCAGCAGCCATCAGTCGCCCAGGGAAAAACTGTTTTTT
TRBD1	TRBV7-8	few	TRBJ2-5	CASSLGGGGETQYF	TGTGCCAGCAGCTTAGGAGGGGGCGGGGAGACCCAGTACTTC
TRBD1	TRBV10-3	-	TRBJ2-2	CAISESPGTGGTGELFF	TGTGCCATCAGTGAGTCTCCCGGGACAGGGGGCACCGGGGAGCTGTTTTTT
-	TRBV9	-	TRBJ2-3	CASSVEGGRPETQYF	TGTGCCAGCAGCGTAGAGGGGGGGCGGCCCGAGACACAGTATTTT
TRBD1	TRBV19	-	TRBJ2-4	CASSRTGTGPNIQYF	TGTGCCAGTAGTCGGACCGGGACAGGGCCCAACATTCAGTACTTC
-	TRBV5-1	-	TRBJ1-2	CASSLALAGTTYGYTF	TGCGCCAGCAGCTTGGCCTTGGCAGGGACCACCTATGGCTACACCTTC
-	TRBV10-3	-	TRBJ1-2	CAISEEGVYGYTF	TGTGCCATCAGTGAGGAAGGAGTTTATGGCTACACCTTC
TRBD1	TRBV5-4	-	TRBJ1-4	CASSWGQGLGSGEKLFF	TGTGCCAGCAGCTGGGGACAGGGGCTCGGGAGTGGTGAAAAACTGTTTTTT
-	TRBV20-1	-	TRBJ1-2	CSASKENYGYTF	TGCAGTGCTAGTAAAGAAAACTATGGCTACACCTTC
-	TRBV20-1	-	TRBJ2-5	CSGGAETQYF	TGCAGTGGCGGAGCAGAGACCCAGTACTTC
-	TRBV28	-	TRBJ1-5	CASSPVGNQPQHF	TGTGCCAGCAGTCCGGTTGGCAATCAGCCCCAGCATTTT
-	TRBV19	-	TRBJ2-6	CASSIGQGKGGANVLTF	TGTGCCAGTAGTATAGGGCAGGGTAAAGGTGGGGCCAACGTCCTGACTTTC
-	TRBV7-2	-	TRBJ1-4	CASSSTGLRGNEKLFF	TGTGCCAGCAGCTCAACAGGTTTAAGGGGAAATGAAAAACTGTTTTTT
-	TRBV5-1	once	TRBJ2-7	CASTGTGTYEQYF	TGCGCCAGCACTGGTACAGGGACTTACGAGCAGTACTTC
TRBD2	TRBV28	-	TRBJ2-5	CASSILAYQETQYF	TGTGCCAGCAGTATACTAGCGTACCAAGAGACCCAGTACTTC
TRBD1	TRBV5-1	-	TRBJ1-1	CASSLGTGSLAFF	TGCGCCAGCAGCTTGGGGACAGGGAGTTTAGCTTTCTTT
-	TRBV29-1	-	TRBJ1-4	CSVLSNEKLFF	TGCAGCGTTCTGTCTAATGAAAAACTGTTTTTT
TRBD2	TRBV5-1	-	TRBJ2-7	CASSLSSGAGEQYF	TGCGCCAGCAGCTTGAGTAGCGGGGCAGGGGAGCAGTACTTC
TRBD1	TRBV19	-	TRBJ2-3	CASSIGVWDRGRIGGDTQYF	TGTGCCAGTAGTATAGGGGTTTGGGACAGGGGGCGAATTGGAGGAGATACGCAGTATTTT
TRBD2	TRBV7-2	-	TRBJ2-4	CASSNGRWENIQYF	TGTGCCAGCAGCAACGGGAGGTGGGAGAACATTCAGTACTTC
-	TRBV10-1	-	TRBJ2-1	CASSDRGDNEQFF	TGCGCCAGCAGTGACAGGGGTGACAATGAGCAGTTCTTC